This T cell receptor (beta chain) stems from a study of T cell responses to AZD1222 COVID-19 vaccine. CDR1 is KGHSH, CDR2 LQKENI, per germline. V shed 3 bases and J shed 2 bases, with 13 bases lying between them. CDR3 length: 15 residues. The assay was immunoSEQ multiplex PCR, and TCRdb's table has in-frame clones only and misses some. Of roughly 100,000 clones listed, around 89% are singletons. The origin of this receptor is an adult in good health. The source material was peripheral blood, sampled on day 0 of AZD1222 vaccination. The gene calls are TRBV18 and TRBJ1-1; tentatively, D is TRBD1 (5 bases). CDR3 residues: CASSPVPGSNTEAFF. The CDR3 DNA reads as TGTGCCAGCTCACCGGTTCCAGGGTCAAACACTGAAGCTTTCTTT.